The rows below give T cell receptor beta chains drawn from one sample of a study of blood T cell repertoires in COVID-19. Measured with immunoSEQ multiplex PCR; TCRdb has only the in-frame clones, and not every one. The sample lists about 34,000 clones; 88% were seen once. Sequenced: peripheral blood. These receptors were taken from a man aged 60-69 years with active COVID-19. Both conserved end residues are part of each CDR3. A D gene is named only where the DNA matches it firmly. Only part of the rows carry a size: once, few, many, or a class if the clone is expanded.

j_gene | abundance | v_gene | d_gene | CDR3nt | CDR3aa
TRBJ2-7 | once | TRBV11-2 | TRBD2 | TGTGCCAGCAGTAGCGGGAGGGCCAGCGAGCAGTACTTC | CASSSGRASEQYF
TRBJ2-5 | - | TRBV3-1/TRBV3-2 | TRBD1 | TGTGCCAGCAGACAGGGGGCTTGGGAAGAGACCCAGTACTTC | CASRQGAWEETQYF
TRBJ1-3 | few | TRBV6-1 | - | TGTGCCAGCAGTGAATCTAGTCCAGTGTCTGGAAACACCATATATTTT | CASSESSPVSGNTIYF
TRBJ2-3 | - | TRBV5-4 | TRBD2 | TGTGCCAGCAGCTTGGGGCTAGCGGCAGATACGCAGTATTTT | CASSLGLAADTQYF
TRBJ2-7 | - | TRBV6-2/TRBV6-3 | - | TGTGCCAGTAGTAGAACGGGACTCCAAGGCGAGCAGTACTTC | CASSRTGLQGEQYF
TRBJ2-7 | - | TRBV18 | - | TGTGCCAGCTCACAAGACAGGGCGGGACACGAGCAGTACTTC | CASSQDRAGHEQYF
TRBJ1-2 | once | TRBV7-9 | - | TGTGCCAGCAGCTTGGTCGGACAGTCTAACTATGGCTACACCTTC | CASSLVGQSNYGYTF
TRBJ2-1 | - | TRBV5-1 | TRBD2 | TGCGCCAGCAGCCCTGGGACTAGCGGGAGAGGGAGGAATGAGCAGTTCTTC | CASSPGTSGRGRNEQFF
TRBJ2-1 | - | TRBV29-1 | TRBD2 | TGCAGCGTTGACCGGACTAGCGGTTACAATGAGCAGTTCTTC | CSVDRTSGYNEQFF
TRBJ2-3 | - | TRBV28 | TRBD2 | TGTGCCAGCAGTCCACTAGCGGGAGGGCTAACAGATACGCAGTATTTT | CASSPLAGGLTDTQYF
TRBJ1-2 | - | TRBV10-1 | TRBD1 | TGCGCCAGCAGCACAGGGGGAAACTATGGCTACACCTTC | CASSTGGNYGYTF
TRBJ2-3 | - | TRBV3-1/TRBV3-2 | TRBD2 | TGTGCCAGCAGCCAAGGTAGCGGGAGGAGGGGTACGCAGTATTTT | CASSQGSGRRGTQYF
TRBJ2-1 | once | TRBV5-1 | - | TGCGCCAGCAGCTTGTCTACGGGGTCCAATGAGCAGTTCTTC | CASSLSTGSNEQFF
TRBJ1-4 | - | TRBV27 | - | TGTGCCAGCAGTTTTGCGACGGCGGGCGAAAAACTGTTTTTT | CASSFATAGEKLFF
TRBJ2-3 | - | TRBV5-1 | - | TGCGCCAGCGGCCCCACAGATACGCAGTATTTT | CASGPTDTQYF
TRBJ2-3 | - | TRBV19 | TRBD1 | TGTGCCAGTAGTACCAGGACAGGGCCCTTCGATACGCAGTATTTT | CASSTRTGPFDTQYF
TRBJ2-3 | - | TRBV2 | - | TGTGCCAGCAGTTACCTCCGGGGGGATACGCAGTATTTT | CASSYLRGDTQYF
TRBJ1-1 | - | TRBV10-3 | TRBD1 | TGTGCCATCAGTGGGGACAGGAGCCGCACTGAAGCTTTCTTT | CAISGDRSRTEAFF
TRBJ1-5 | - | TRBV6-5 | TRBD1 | TGTGCCAGCAGTTACTCATGGACAGGGGTCAATCAGCCCCAGCATTTT | CASSYSWTGVNQPQHF
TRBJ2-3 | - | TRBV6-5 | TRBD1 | TGTGCCAGCAGTTATCACGGGACAGGGGCCACAGATACGCAGTATTTT | CASSYHGTGATDTQYF
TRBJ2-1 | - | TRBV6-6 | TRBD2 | TGTGCCAGCAGTCCCACGGGACTAGGGACCAATGAGCAGTTCTTC | CASSPTGLGTNEQFF
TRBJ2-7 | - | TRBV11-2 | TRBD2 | TGTGCCAGCACCACACTAGCGGGAGTGGACGAGCAGTACTTC | CASTTLAGVDEQYF
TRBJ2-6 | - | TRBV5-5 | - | TGTGCCAGCATACGGCAGGTTTTCTCTGGGGCCAACGTCCTGACTTTC | CASIRQVFSGANVLTF
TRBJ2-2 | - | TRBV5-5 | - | TGTGCCAGCAGCTTAGGAGCTACCGGGGAGCTGTTTTTT | CASSLGATGELFF
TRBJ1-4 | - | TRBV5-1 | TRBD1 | TGCGCCAGCAGCACAGGGGGCGGTAATGAAAAACTGTTTTTT | CASSTGGGNEKLFF
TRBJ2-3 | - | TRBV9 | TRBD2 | TGTGCCAGCACCCCGGGAGGGGGATCGGATACGCAGTATTTT | CASTPGGGSDTQYF
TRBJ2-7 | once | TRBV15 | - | TGTGCCACCAGCAGTAGGCAGACTTACGAGCAGTACTTC | CATSSRQTYEQYF
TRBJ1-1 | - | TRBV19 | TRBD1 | TGTGCCAGTAGGAGAGGACAGGGGGACACTGAAGCTTTCTTT | CASRRGQGDTEAFF
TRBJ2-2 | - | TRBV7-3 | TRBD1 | TGTGCCAGCAGCTTAACGACAGGGTCTGGGGAGCTGTTTTTT | CASSLTTGSGELFF
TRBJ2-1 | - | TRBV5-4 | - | TGTGCCAGCAGCTTTTGGGTCACAGGTGAGCAGTTCTTC | CASSFWVTGEQFF
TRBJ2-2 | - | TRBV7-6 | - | TGTGCCAGCAGCTCACAGGGCTACACCGGGGAGCTGTTTTTT | CASSSQGYTGELFF
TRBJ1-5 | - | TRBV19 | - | TGTGCCAGTAGTATCGAGGGTTATAGCAATCAGCCCCAGCATTTT | CASSIEGYSNQPQHF
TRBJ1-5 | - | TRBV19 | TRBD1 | TGTGCCAGTAGTATCGGGGCGAGGCAGGGGGTCTATCAGCCCCAGCATTTT | CASSIGARQGVYQPQHF
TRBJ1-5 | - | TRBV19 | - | TGTGCCAGTAGTACCCACCCTCGGCGGGGTAGCAATCAGCCCCAGCATTTT | CASSTHPRRGSNQPQHF
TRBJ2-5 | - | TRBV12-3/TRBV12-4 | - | TGTGCCAGCAGCCCTGACCCGGGACTCCGGTACTTC | CASSPDPGLRYF
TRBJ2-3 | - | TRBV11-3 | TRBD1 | TGTGCCAGCAGCTTAGGACAGGGGAGCACAGATACGCAGTATTTT | CASSLGQGSTDTQYF
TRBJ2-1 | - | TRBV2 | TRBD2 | TGTGCCAGCGGGACTAGCGGAAACAATGAGCAGTTCTTC | CASGTSGNNEQFF
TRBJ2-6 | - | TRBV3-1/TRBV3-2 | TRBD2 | TGTGCCAGCAGCCAAGAATACCTAGCGGGGGCGGGCTCCGGGGCCAACGTCCTGACTTTC | CASSQEYLAGAGSGANVLTF
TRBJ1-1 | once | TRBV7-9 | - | TGTGCCAGCAGCTTACCCCCCGGGACACTGAACACTGAAGCTTTCTTT | CASSLPPGTLNTEAFF
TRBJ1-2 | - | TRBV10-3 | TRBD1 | TGTGCCATCAGTGATTTCCAGGGGGTCGATGGCTACACCTTC | CAISDFQGVDGYTF
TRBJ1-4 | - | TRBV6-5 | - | TGTGCCAGCGGCATCCCAGGCTTGGGGCATGAAAAACTGTTTTTT | CASGIPGLGHEKLFF
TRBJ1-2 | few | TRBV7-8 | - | TGTGCCAGCAGCTTGGACAGCTATGGCTACACCTTC | CASSLDSYGYTF
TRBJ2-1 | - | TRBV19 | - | TGTGCCAGTAGTAACTCCGCCACCGGGAGTACCTACAATGAGCAGTTCTTC | CASSNSATGSTYNEQFF
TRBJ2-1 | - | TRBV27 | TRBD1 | TGTGCCAGCAGTCCTAGGACAGGGAGCTCCTACAATGAGCAGTTCTTC | CASSPRTGSSYNEQFF
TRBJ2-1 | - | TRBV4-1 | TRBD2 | TGCGCCAGCAGCCAAGTCCTCTCCCTCTGGACTAGCGGCAAATCCTACAATGAGCAGTTCTTC | CASSQVLSLWTSGKSYNEQFF
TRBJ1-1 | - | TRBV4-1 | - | TGCGCCAGCAGCCAAGGACATCTCACGAACACTGAAGCTTTCTTT | CASSQGHLTNTEAFF
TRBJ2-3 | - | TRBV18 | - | TGTGCCAGCTCACGGACAGAGCTTCCAGATACGCAGTATTTT | CASSRTELPDTQYF
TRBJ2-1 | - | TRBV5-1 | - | TGCGCCAGCGGAGGACAGACTAATGAGCAGTTCTTC | CASGGQTNEQFF
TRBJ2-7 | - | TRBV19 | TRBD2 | TGTGCCAGTAGTACCACCTTAGGACTAGTAGGGCTCGAGCAGTACTTC | CASSTTLGLVGLEQYF
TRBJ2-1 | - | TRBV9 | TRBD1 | TGTGCCAGCAGCGTAGGACAGGGGGTGAACAATGAGCAGTTCTTC | CASSVGQGVNNEQFF
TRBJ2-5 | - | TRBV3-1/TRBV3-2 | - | TGTGCCAGCAGCCCAATGGGAGCAGGCAGAGCGGAGACCCAGTACTTC | CASSPMGAGRAETQYF
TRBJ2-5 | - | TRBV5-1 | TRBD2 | TGCGCCAGCAGCACCCGACTAGCGGGTGAGACCCAGTACTTC | CASSTRLAGETQYF
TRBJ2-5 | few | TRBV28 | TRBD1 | TGTGCCAGCAGTTTAGCCGGACAGGGGGGTCGGGAGACCCAGTACTTC | CASSLAGQGGRETQYF
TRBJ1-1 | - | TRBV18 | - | TGTGCCAGCTCACCACGTCGTGCCAATGGCCTGAACACTGAAGCTTTCTTT | CASSPRRANGLNTEAFF
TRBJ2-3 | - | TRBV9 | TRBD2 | TGTGCCAGCAGCGTAGGGTCTAGCGGGAGTGATACGCAGTATTTT | CASSVGSSGSDTQYF